This T cell receptor (beta chain) was recorded in a study of graft-versus-host responses after intestinal transplantation. The wider study: Uniformly, recipients were administered anti-thymocyte globulin induction with subsequent tacrolimus and steroids for about 3 years.

Here immunoSEQ multiplex PCR was the method, and the copy in TCRdb shows in-frame clones only, minus some. The table lists around 33,000 clones, more than 90% of them singletons. As regards this clone: Its target is unknown.

Study results and limitations: Where graft-donor T cell macrochimerism was present, patients had high graft-versus-host to host-versus-graft clonal ratios in allografts. Some GvH clones appeared in ileal mucosa or blood before recipient bone marrow. Peak circulating GvH clone levels were associated with early post-transplant HvG declines.

The CDR3 has 14 amino acids. Germline lookup yields CDR1 LGHNA and CDR2 YNFKEQ. The V end was cut by 1 base, the J end by 0 bases, with 7 bases between. The chain links TRBV4-2 to TRBJ2-7; weak D call: TRBD1 (5 bases). The TCR sequence derives from a human patient who received an intestinal transplant, so some T cells may come from the graft donor. Material: PBMCs, obtained 16 days after intestinal transplant. The CDR3 sequence is CASSQGQGSYEQYF. For the CDR3, the DNA is TGTGCCAGCAGCCAAGGTCAGGGCTCCTACGAGCAGTACTTC.